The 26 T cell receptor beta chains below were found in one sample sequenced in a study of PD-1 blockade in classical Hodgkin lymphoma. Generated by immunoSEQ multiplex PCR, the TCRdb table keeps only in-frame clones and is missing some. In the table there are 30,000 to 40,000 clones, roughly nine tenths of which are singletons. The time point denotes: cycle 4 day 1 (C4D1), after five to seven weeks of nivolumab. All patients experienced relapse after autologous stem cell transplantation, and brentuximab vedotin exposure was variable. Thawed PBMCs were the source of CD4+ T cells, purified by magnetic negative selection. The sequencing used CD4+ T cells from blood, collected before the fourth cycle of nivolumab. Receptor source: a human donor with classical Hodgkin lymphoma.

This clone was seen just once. The DNA for the CDR3 is TGTGCCTGGAGTCCAGGGGCCATAGCGGGACCAAACAATGAGCAGTTCTTC. Its translation: CAWSPGAIAGPNNEQFF. The chain carries TRBV30 and TRBJ2-1; the match to TRBD2 covers 8 bases. Germline loops: CDR1 GTSNPN, CDR2 SVGIG (reference sequence). This CDR3 contains 17 residues. After removal of 2 bases from V and 5 bases from J, the junction contained 14 bases not matched to a gene.

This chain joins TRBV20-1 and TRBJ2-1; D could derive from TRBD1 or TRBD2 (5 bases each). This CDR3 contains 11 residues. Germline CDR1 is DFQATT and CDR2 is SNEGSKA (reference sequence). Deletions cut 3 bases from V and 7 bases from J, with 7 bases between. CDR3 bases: TGCAGTGCTAGGAGGGGTAATGAGCAGTTCTTC. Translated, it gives CSARRGNEQFF.

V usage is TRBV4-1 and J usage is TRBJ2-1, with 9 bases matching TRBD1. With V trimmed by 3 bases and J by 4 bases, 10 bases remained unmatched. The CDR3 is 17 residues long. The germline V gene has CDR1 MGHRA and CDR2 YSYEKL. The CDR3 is CASSQVGTGGAYNEQFF. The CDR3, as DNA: TGCGCCAGCAGCCAGGTCGGTACAGGGGGCGCATACAATGAGCAGTTCTTC.

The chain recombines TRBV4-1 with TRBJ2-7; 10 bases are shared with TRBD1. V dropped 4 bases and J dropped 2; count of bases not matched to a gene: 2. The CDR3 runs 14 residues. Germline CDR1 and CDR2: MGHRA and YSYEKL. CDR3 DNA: TGCGCCAGCAGCCGGGACAGGGGACCCTACGAGCAGTACTTC. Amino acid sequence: CASSRDRGPYEQYF.

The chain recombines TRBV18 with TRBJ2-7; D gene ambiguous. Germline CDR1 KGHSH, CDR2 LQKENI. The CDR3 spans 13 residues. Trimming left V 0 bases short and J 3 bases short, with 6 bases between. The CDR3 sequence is CASSPPARYEQYF. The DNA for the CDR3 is TGTGCCAGCTCACCACCGGCCCGCTACGAGCAGTACTTC.

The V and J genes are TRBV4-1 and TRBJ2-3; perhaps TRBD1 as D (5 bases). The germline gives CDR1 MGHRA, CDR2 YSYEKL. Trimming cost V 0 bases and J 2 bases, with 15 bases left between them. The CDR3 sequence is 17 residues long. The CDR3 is CASSQDLRTRDTDTQYF. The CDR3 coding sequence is TGCGCCAGCAGCCAAGATTTACGGACACGAGACACAGATACGCAGTATTTT.

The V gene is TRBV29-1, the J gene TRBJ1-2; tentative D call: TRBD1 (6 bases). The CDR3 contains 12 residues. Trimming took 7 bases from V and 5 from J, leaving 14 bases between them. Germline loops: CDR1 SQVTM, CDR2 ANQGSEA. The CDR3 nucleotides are TGCAGCGCTACAGGGAATTATTATGGCTACACCTTC. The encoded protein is CSATGNYYGYTF. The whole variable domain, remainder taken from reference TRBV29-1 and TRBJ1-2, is SAVISQKPSRDICQRGTSLTIQCQVDSQVTMMFWYRQQPGQSLTLIATANQGSEATYESGFVIDKFPISRPNLTFSTLTVSNMSPEDSSIYLCSATGNYYGYTFGSGTRLTVV.

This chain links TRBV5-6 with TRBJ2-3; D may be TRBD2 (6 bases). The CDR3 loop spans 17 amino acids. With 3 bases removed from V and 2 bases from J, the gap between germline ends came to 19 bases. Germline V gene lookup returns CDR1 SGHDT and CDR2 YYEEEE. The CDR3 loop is CASSYPPGLTLTDTQYF. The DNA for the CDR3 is TGTGCCAGCAGCTACCCGCCGGGACTCACTCTCACAGATACGCAGTATTTT.

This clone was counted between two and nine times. The CDR3 nucleotides read TGTGCCAGCAGCCTAACAGGGGGCTACACCTTC. Encoded protein: CASSLTGGYTF. The chain carries TRBV7-9 and TRBJ1-2; a possible D gene is TRBD1 (6 bases). The V gene lost 5 bases and the J gene lost 8 bases, with 9 bases spanning the gap. The CDR3 extends over 11 amino acids. Germline CDR1 and CDR2: SEHNR and FQNEAQ (reference sequence).

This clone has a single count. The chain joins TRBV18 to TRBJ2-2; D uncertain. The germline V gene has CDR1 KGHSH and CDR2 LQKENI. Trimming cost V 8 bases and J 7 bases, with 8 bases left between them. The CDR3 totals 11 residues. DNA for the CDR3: TGTGCCAGCAAGCCCGACGGGGAGCTGTTTTTT. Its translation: CASKPDGELFF.

The CDR3 here is CASSVFDGTGASPLHF. The CDR3 DNA sequence: TGTGCCAGCAGCGTATTCGACGGGACAGGGGCCTCACCCCTCCACTTT. The chain recombines TRBV9 with TRBJ1-6; TRBD1 matches 10 bases. Per germline, CDR1 SGDLS and CDR2 YYNGEE. The CDR3 has 16 residues. V shed 1 base and J 10 bases; nucleotides not matched to a gene: 8. The variable domain in full, completed from reference TRBV9 and TRBJ1-6, reads DSGVTQTPKHLITATGQRVTLRCSPRSGDLSVYWYQQSLDQGLQFLIQYYNGEERAKGNILERFSAQQFPDLHSELNLSSLELGDSALYFCASSVFDGTGASPLHFGNGTRLTVT.

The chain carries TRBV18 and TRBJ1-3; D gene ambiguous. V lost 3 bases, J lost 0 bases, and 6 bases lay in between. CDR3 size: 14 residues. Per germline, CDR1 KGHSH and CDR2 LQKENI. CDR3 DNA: TGTGCCAGCTCACCGGGAAGCTCTGGAAACACCATATATTTT. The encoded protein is CASSPGSSGNTIYF.

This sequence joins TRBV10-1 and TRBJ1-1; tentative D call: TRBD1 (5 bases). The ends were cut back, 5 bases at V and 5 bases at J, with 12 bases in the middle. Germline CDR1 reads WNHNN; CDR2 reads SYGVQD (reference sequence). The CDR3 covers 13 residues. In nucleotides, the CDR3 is TGCGCCAGCAGTCAGGGTATCAGGACTGAAGCTTTCTTT. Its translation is CASSQGIRTEAFF.

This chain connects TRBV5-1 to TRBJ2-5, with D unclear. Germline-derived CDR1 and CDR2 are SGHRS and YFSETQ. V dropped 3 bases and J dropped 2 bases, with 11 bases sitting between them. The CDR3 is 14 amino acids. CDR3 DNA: TGCGCCAGCAGCTCGACTCTACCTCAAGAGACCCAGTACTTC. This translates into CASSSTLPQETQYF.

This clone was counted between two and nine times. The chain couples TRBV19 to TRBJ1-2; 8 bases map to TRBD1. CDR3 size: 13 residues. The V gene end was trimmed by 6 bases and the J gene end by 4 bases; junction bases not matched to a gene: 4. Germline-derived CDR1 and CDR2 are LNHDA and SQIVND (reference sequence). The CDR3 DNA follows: TGTGCCAGTAGGGTGGACAGGGTCTATGGCTACACCTTC. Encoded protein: CASRVDRVYGYTF.

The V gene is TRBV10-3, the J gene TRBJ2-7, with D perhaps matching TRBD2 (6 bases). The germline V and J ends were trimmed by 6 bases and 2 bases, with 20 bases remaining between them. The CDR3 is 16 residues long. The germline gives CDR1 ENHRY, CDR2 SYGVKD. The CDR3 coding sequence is TGTGCCATCAGGGGGGGATTAAGACGGCCGACCTACGAGCAGTACTTC. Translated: CAIRGGLRRPTYEQYF.

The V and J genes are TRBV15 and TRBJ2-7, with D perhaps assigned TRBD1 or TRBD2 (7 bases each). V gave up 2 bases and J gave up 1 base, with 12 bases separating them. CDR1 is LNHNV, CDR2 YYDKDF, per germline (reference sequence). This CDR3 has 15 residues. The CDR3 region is CATSRNRGGSYEQYF. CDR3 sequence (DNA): TGTGCCACCAGCAGAAACAGGGGAGGGTCCTACGAGCAGTACTTC.

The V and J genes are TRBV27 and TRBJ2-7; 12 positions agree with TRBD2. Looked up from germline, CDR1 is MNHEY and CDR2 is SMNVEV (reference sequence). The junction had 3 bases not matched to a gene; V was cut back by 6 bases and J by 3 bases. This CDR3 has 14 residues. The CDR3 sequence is CASRGLAGGYEQYF. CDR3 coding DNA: TGTGCCAGCAGGGGACTAGCGGGCGGCTACGAGCAGTACTTC.

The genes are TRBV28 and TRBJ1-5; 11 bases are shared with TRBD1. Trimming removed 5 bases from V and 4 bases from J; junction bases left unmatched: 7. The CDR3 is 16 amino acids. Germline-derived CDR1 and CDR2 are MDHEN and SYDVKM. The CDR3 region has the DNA TGTGCCAGCAGTCCGGGACAGGGGGTACTAAATCAGCCCCAGCATTTT. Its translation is CASSPGQGVLNQPQHF.

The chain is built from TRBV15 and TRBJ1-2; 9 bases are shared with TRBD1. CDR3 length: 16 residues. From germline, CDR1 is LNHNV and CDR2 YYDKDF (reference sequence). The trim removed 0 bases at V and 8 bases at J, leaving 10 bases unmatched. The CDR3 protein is CATSRDRLPGQGGYTF. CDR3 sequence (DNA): TGTGCCACCAGCAGAGATCGGCTCCCGGGACAGGGAGGCTACACCTTC.

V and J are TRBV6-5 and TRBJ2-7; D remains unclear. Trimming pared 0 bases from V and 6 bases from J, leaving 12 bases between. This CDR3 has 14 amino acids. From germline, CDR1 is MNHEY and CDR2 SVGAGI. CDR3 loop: CASSYSIRSSEQYF. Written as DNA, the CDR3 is TGTGCCAGCAGTTACTCGATCCGGTCAAGCGAGCAGTACTTC.

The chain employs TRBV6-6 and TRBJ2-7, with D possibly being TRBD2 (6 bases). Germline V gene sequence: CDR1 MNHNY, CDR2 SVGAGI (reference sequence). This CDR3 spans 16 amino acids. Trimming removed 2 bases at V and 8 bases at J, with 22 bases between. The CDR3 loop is CASSYPTGAREAKQYF. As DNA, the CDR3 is TGTGCCAGCAGTTACCCGACGGGAGCTCGAGAGGCTAAGCAGTACTTC.

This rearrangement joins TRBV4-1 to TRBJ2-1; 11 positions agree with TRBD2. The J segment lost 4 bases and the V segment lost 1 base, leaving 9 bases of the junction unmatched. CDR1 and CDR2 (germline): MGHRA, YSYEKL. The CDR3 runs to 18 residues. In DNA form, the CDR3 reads TGCGCCAGCAGCCAAGGATCGGCTAGCGGGAGGAGGTACAATGAGCAGTTCTTC. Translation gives CASSQGSASGRRYNEQFF.

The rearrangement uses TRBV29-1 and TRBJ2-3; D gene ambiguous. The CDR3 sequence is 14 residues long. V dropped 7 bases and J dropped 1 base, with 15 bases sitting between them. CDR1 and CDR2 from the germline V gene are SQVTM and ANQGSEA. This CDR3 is CSAGSDRGTDTQYF. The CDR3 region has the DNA TGCAGCGCTGGCTCGGATCGGGGCACAGATACGCAGTATTTT.

CDR3 residues: CAWSLAGGPNTQYF. CDR3 bases: TGTGCCTGGAGTTTGGCGGGAGGGCCGAATACGCAGTATTTT. This chain uses TRBV30 with TRBJ2-3; TRBD2 matches 9 bases. After removal of 2 bases from V and 7 bases from J, the junction contained 7 bases not matched to a gene. CDR3 size: 14 residues. Germline V lookup: CDR1 GTSNPN, CDR2 SVGIG (reference sequence).

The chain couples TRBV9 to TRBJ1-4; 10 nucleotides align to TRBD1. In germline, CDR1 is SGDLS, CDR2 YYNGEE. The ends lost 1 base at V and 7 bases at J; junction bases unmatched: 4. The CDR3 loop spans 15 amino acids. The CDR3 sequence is CASSVKGTGAEKLFF. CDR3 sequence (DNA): TGTGCCAGCAGCGTAAAGGGGACAGGGGCTGAAAAACTGTTTTTT.